This TCR beta chain was obtained from a study of control samples from healthy donors and cancer patients. Assay: immunoSEQ multiplex PCR; the TCRdb copy retains only in-frame clones and omits some. Among 30,000 to 40,000 clones listed, roughly 86% were seen once. The CDR3 sequence is 13 residues long. Trimming took off 7 bases at V and 3 bases at J, with 12 bases between the two ends. CDR1 and CDR2 from the germline V gene are LNHDA and SQIVND (reference sequence). This chain joins TRBV19 and TRBJ1-1; maybe TRBD1 (5 bases). This sequence was found in a woman between 40 and 50 years old with lung cancer. The specimen sequenced was PBMCs. The DNA of the CDR3 is TGTGCCAGTAAGCCAGGGCTGGACACTGAAGCTTTCTTT. The encoded protein is CASKPGLDTEAFF.